These 32 T cell receptor beta chains originate from one sample sequenced in a study of long-term antiretroviral therapy in people with HIV (dated by TCRdb to about 2022). The immunoSEQ hsTCRB v3.0 assay was used at survey level resolution for TRB variable region sequencing. TCRdb's version of the immuneACCESS table is confined to in-frame rearrangements and falls short of the full clone set. An unresolved V gene accounts for under half of the shortfall where checked; the remainder is of unknown origin. The sample includes about 36,000 clones, with 80% observed a single time. Around 5.8% of the sample comes from the top ten. Sequenced material: unsorted PBMCs, taken 3.4 years after starting antiretroviral therapy. Receptors were obtained from a man between 25 and 39 years old with HIV.

The V call is TRBV27, the J call TRBJ2-7, with unresolved D. Germline V lookup: CDR1 MNHEY, CDR2 SMNVEV (reference sequence). The CDR3 is 11 residues long. The V end lost 8 bases, the J end lost 0 bases, and 5 bases lay between the germline ends. The CDR3 DNA is TGTGCCAGCCCTAGCTCCTACGAGCAGTACTTC. Translating gives CASPSSYEQYF.

The gene calls are TRBV2 and TRBJ2-7, with 12 bases matching TRBD2. Germline V gene sequence: CDR1 SNHLY, CDR2 FYNNEI. V trimming: 10 bases; J trimming: 2 bases; junction bases outside the gene matches: 9. CDR3 size: 15 residues. In nucleotides, the CDR3 is TGTGCCACCGGGAGAGGACTAGCGGGAACCTACGAGCAGTACTTC. The encoded protein is CATGRGLAGTYEQYF.

The genes are TRBV7-9 and TRBJ2-1; tentatively, D is TRBD1 (6 bases). Germline values: CDR1 SEHNR, CDR2 FQNEAQ (reference sequence). V lost 5 bases to trimming and J lost 2 bases, with 10 bases between them. The CDR3 consists of 14 residues. The CDR3 region has the DNA TGTGCCAGCAGCCCGTGGACAGCCTACAATGAGCAGTTCTTC. It specifies CASSPWTAYNEQFF.

The V and J genes are TRBV28 and TRBJ1-5; perhaps TRBD1 as D (5 bases). The ends were cut back, 6 bases at V and 6 bases at J, with 12 bases in the middle. CDR1 and CDR2 (germline): MDHEN, SYDVKM. The CDR3 length is 13 residues. The CDR3 reads CASRSGLGQPQHF. In nucleotides, the CDR3 is TGTGCCAGCAGGTCAGGGTTAGGTCAGCCCCAGCATTTT.

This chain uses TRBV9 with TRBJ1-1; D call uncertain. The CDR3 is made up of 14 amino acids. V lost 0 bases and J 1 base, leaving 7 bases between the germline ends. Germline assignment: CDR1 SGDLS and CDR2 YYNGEE. Here the CDR3 reads CASSVDSANTEAFF. DNA for the CDR3: TGTGCCAGCAGCGTAGACTCGGCGAACACTGAAGCTTTCTTT.

This clone turned up a few times. The genes are TRBV19 and TRBJ1-5; D is unresolved. Per the germline V gene, CDR1 is LNHDA and CDR2 is SQIVND (reference sequence). The CDR3 extends over 16 amino acids. The V and J ends lost 7 bases and 0 bases respectively, with 16 bases between them. CDR3: CASTPDPIYSNQPQHF. The CDR3 region has the DNA TGTGCCAGTACACCAGACCCGATATATAGCAATCAGCCCCAGCATTTT.

This chain uses TRBV27 with TRBJ2-1; 13 nucleotides agree with TRBD2. This CDR3 region has 15 residues. Per the germline V gene, CDR1 is MNHEY and CDR2 is SMNVEV (reference sequence). Trimming cost V 6 bases and J 7 bases; bases outside gene matches: 6. In DNA form, the CDR3 reads TGTGCCAGCAGACTAGCGGGAGGGCCATTGAATGAGCAGTTCTTC. This gives the protein CASRLAGGPLNEQFF.

The rearrangement uses TRBV2 and TRBJ2-1, with unresolved D. Germline V gene data show CDR1 as SNHLY and CDR2 as FYNNEI. V dropped 1 base and J dropped 7 bases, with 5 bases sitting between them. The CDR3 is 12 residues long. CDR3 nucleotides: TGTGCCAGCAGTGAAGAGTGGAATGAGCAGTTCTTC. This translates into CASSEEWNEQFF. Complete variable domain (other parts from reference TRBV2 and TRBJ2-1): EPEVTQTPSHQVTQMGQEVILRCVPISNHLYFYWYRQILGQKVEFLVSFYNNEISEKSEIFDDQFSVERPDGSNFTLKIRSTKLEDSAMYFCASSEEWNEQFFGPGTRLTVL.

This clone occurred a few times. The chain employs TRBV11-2 and TRBJ2-7; 7 positions match TRBD1. Losses at the gene ends were 3 bases for V and 3 bases for J; bases not matched to a gene: 2. The germline V gene has CDR1 SGHAT and CDR2 FQNNGV. The CDR3 sequence is 13 residues long. The CDR3 coding sequence is TGTGCCAGCAGCTTGGGACAGAGCTACGAGCAGTACTTC. Encoded protein: CASSLGQSYEQYF. The entire variable domain, with the rest obtained from reference TRBV11-2 and TRBJ2-7, is as follows: EAGVAQSPRYKIIEKRQSVAFWCNPISGHATLYWYQQILGQGPKLLIQFQNNGVVDDSQLPKDRFSAERLKGVDSTLKIQPAKLEDSAVYLCASSLGQSYEQYFGPGTRLTVT.

The V call is TRBV7-2, the J call TRBJ2-1; D gene ambiguous. There are 11 residues in the CDR3. Germline V gene data show CDR1 as SGHTA and CDR2 as FQGNSA. V lost 5 bases to trimming and J lost 9 bases, with 8 bases between them. This CDR3 reads CASSPAVEQFF. CDR3 DNA sequence: TGTGCCAGCAGCCCGGCGGTTGAGCAGTTCTTC. Full variable domain (outside the CDR3, taken from reference TRBV7-2 and TRBJ2-1): GAGVSQSPSNKVTEKGKDVELRCDPISGHTALYWYRQSLGQGLEFLIYFQGNSAPDKSGLPSDRFSAERTGGSVSTLTIQRTQQEDSAVYLCASSPAVEQFFGPGTRLTVL.

The gene calls are TRBV19 and TRBJ1-4; D is undetermined. Germline V gene data show CDR1 as LNHDA and CDR2 as SQIVND (reference sequence). The V gene lost 2 bases and the J gene lost 0 bases, with 16 bases spanning the gap. The CDR3 sequence is 18 residues long. CDR3 coding DNA: TGTGCCAGTAGTATAAGTGGGCCAGCCCATTCAACTAATGAAAAACTGTTTTTT. This encodes CASSISGPAHSTNEKLFF.

V usage is TRBV27 and J usage is TRBJ2-1, with D maybe TRBD2 (6 bases). CDR1 MNHEY and CDR2 SMNVEV come from the germline V gene (reference sequence). Trimming took off 4 bases at V and 12 bases at J, with 25 bases between the two ends. The CDR3 totals 16 residues. The CDR3 bases are TGTGCCAGCAGTTCCATACTAGCCTCACCTACAATGATGCAGTTCTTC. Its translation is CASSSILASPTMMQFF.

The chain has TRBV18 and TRBJ1-1; maybe TRBD1 (5 bases). The germline V and J ends were trimmed by 3 bases and 7 bases, with 9 bases remaining between them. The CDR3 sequence is 12 residues long. The germline V gene has CDR1 KGHSH and CDR2 LQKENI. This CDR3 reads CASSPRDREAFF. For the CDR3, the DNA is TGTGCCAGCTCACCGAGGGACCGTGAAGCTTTCTTT.

V is TRBV19 and J is TRBJ2-3; no clear D. Trimming cost V 4 bases and J 4 bases, with 15 bases left between them. This CDR3 contains 15 residues. CDR1 is LNHDA and CDR2 is SQIVND in the germline V gene (reference sequence). The CDR3: CASSSPVSMADTQYF. The CDR3 DNA is TGTGCCAGTAGTAGCCCAGTCTCTATGGCAGATACGCAGTATTTT.

The chain is built from TRBV5-4 and TRBJ2-7; 8 nucleotides align to TRBD1. V lost 1 base to trimming and J lost 4 bases; unmatched junction nucleotides: 4. This CDR3 is built from 14 residues. Germline V lookup: CDR1 SGHNT, CDR2 YYREEE (reference sequence). CDR3 in amino acids: CASSLRGQGYEQYF. In DNA, the CDR3 is TGTGCCAGCAGCTTGAGAGGACAGGGATACGAGCAGTACTTC.

This chain joins TRBV5-4 and TRBJ2-7, with 8 bases identical to TRBD2. The germline V gene has CDR1 SGHNT and CDR2 YYREEE (reference sequence). Trimming cost V 3 bases and J 6 bases; bases outside gene matches: 2. There are 12 residues in the CDR3. CDR3 amino acids: CASSSGGAEQYF. CDR3 nucleotides: TGTGCCAGCAGCTCGGGAGGGGCCGAGCAGTACTTC.

The rearrangement uses TRBV7-2 and TRBJ2-7, with D perhaps TRBD2 (5 bases). Germline values: CDR1 SGHTA, CDR2 FQGNSA. The CDR3 is 11 amino acids. The V end lost 4 bases, the J end lost 6 bases, and 7 bases lay between the germline ends. The CDR3 DNA reads TGTGCCAGCAGCTGGGAGAGCGAGCAGTACTTC. It encodes CASSWESEQYF.

This clone was counted only a few times. V is TRBV4-3 and J is TRBJ2-3; D is uncertain. The ends were cut back, 3 bases at V and 2 bases at J, with 12 bases in the middle. This CDR3 has 15 residues. CDR1 and CDR2 (germline): LGHNA, YSLEER. The chain's CDR3 is CASSQDTLPTDTQYF. CDR3 DNA sequence: TGCGCCAGCAGCCAGGATACCCTCCCCACAGATACGCAGTATTTT.

The V call is TRBV4-1, the J call TRBJ2-3, with a possible D match to TRBD2 (5 bases). V lost 6 bases and J 0 bases, leaving 16 bases between the germline ends. This CDR3 contains 16 residues. Germline CDR1 reads MGHRA; CDR2 reads YSYEKL. CDR3 bases: TGCGCCAGCAGTCTCAGTGGGAGCGGTAGCACAGATACGCAGTATTTT. Translated, it gives CASSLSGSGSTDTQYF.

This rearrangement joins TRBV28 to TRBJ1-2; D remains unclear. The CDR3 sequence is 15 residues long. The germline V gene encodes CDR1 MDHEN and CDR2 SYDVKM. Trimming stripped 5 bases from V and 4 bases from J, with 17 bases between. CDR3 protein: CASSQMGIGSYGYTF. Here the CDR3 DNA reads TGTGCCAGCAGTCAAATGGGTATCGGTTCCTATGGCTACACCTTC.

This clone is categorized as medium-sized. This chain joins TRBV4-3 and TRBJ2-2, with D tentatively TRBD2 (5 bases). Germline-derived CDR1 and CDR2 are LGHNA and YSLEER. The CDR3 totals 16 residues. Trimming took 0 bases from V and 1 from J, leaving 9 bases between them. The DNA for the CDR3 is TGCGCCAGCAGCCAAGACGAGGGAGAGAACACCGGGGAGCTGTTTTTT. It specifies CASSQDEGENTGELFF.

The chain combines TRBV29-1 with TRBJ1-4, with D unclear. This CDR3 comprises 13 residues. From germline, CDR1 is SQVTM and CDR2 ANQGSEA. Trimming removed 6 bases from V and 3 bases from J, with 11 bases in between. The chain's CDR3 is CSVLEESNEKLFF. The DNA for the CDR3 is TGCAGCGTCCTAGAAGAGTCTAATGAAAAACTGTTTTTT.

The chain has TRBV28 and TRBJ1-5; D unclear. The CDR3 covers 14 residues. From germline, CDR1 is MDHEN and CDR2 SYDVKM. Deletions cut 8 bases from V and 5 bases from J, with 16 bases between. Written as DNA, the CDR3 is TGTGCCAGCGTACCCCCGTTAGGGCATCAGCCCCAGCATTTT. Encoded protein: CASVPPLGHQPQHF.

The CDR3 region has the DNA TGTGCCAGCAGCTTCGGACTAGGTAGCACAGATACGCAGTATTTT. It encodes CASSFGLGSTDTQYF. The chain combines TRBV7-9 with TRBJ2-3; TRBD2 matches at 7 bases. With V trimmed by 3 bases and J by 0 bases, 3 bases remained unmatched. Germline V CDR1 and CDR2: SEHNR, FQNEAQ (reference sequence). This CDR3 has 15 amino acids.

This chain connects TRBV11-2 to TRBJ1-5; no clear D gene. Germline V lookup: CDR1 SGHAT, CDR2 FQNNGV. The V gene lost 1 base and the J gene lost 0 bases, with 10 bases spanning the gap. The CDR3 is 16 residues long. The CDR3 sequence is CASSLGGWYSNQPQHF. In DNA form, the CDR3 reads TGTGCCAGCAGCTTAGGCGGATGGTATAGCAATCAGCCCCAGCATTTT.

The rearrangement joins TRBV5-4 to TRBJ2-1, with 7 positions matching TRBD2. Losses at the gene ends were 3 bases for V and 0 bases for J; bases not matched to a gene: 3. The germline V gene has CDR1 SGHNT and CDR2 YYREEE (reference sequence). The CDR3 is 15 residues long. The CDR3 nucleotides are TGTGCCAGCAGCTCCCTAGCGGACTCCTACAATGAGCAGTTCTTC. This encodes CASSSLADSYNEQFF.

The chain carries TRBV9 and TRBJ2-1, with 7 bases aligning to TRBD2. Losses at the gene ends were 4 bases for V and 3 bases for J; bases not matched to a gene: 10. The CDR3 has 16 amino acids. The germline V gene has CDR1 SGDLS and CDR2 YYNGEE. This CDR3 is CASSPGGGGSYNEQFF. The DNA for the CDR3 is TGTGCCAGCAGCCCCGGGGGTGGCGGGAGCTACAATGAGCAGTTCTTC.

V and J are TRBV18 and TRBJ1-5; a weak D match, TRBD1 (5 bases). Deletions cut 6 bases from V and 7 bases from J, with 13 bases between. The CDR3 runs 13 residues. CDR1 and CDR2 (germline): KGHSH, LQKENI. The DNA for the CDR3 is TGTGCCAGCTCGGGTGGGACGGTCCAGCCCCAGCATTTT. It codes for CASSGGTVQPQHF.

This clone appeared a single time. The J gene is TRBJ1-1, the V gene TRBV7-2; 9 nucleotides line up with TRBD1. CDR3 size: 17 residues. The V gene end was trimmed by 4 bases and the J gene end by 5 bases; junction bases not matched to a gene: 14. The V gene's germline CDR1 is SGHTA and CDR2 FQGNSA. CDR3 sequence (DNA): TGTGCCAGCAGCTCGAGAGGACAGGGGTTAGGGAAGACTGAAGCTTTCTTT. It encodes CASSSRGQGLGKTEAFF.

The V and J genes are TRBV19 and TRBJ1-5, with 7 bases lining up with TRBD1. Germline loops: CDR1 LNHDA, CDR2 SQIVND (reference sequence). The CDR3 consists of 15 residues. Unmatched junction bases numbered 4, after V lost 5 bases and J lost 0 bases. CDR3 bases: TGTGCCAGTAGTCCGGGACAGAATAGCAATCAGCCCCAGCATTTT. This sequence encodes CASSPGQNSNQPQHF.

The chain uses TRBV11-2 and TRBJ1-1, with D tentatively TRBD1 (5 bases). The length of the CDR3 is 11 residues. Germline values: CDR1 SGHAT, CDR2 FQNNGV. V was pared by 3 bases and J by 6 bases, with 5 bases between. Here the CDR3 reads CASSLGPEAFF. The CDR3 DNA reads TGTGCCAGCAGCTTGGGGCCTGAAGCTTTCTTT.

This clone is a singleton in its sample. The chain is built from TRBV18 and TRBJ2-4; TRBD1 matches at 10 bases. Per germline, CDR1 KGHSH and CDR2 LQKENI. J was trimmed by 1 base and V by 3 bases; bases with no gene match: 12. The CDR3 contains 19 residues. The CDR3 sequence: CASSPLGTGAHGAKNIQYF. Written as DNA, the CDR3 is TGTGCCAGCTCACCGCTCGGGACAGGGGCCCATGGGGCCAAAAACATTCAGTACTTC.